The next 28 T cell receptor beta chains were all read from a single sample in a study of blood T cell repertoires in COVID-19. Sequenced by immunoSEQ multiplex PCR; TCRdb stores in-frame clones only, minus some. Of around 170,000 clones listed, 83% are singletons. Sequencing was carried out using peripheral blood. The receptors originated from a woman in her sixties or seventies with COVID-19, enrolled during active disease.

This clone occurred once. The genes are TRBV18 and TRBJ2-7, with D perhaps matching TRBD2 (5 bases). Germline V gene lookup returns CDR1 KGHSH and CDR2 LQKENI. This CDR3 is built from 12 residues. Trimming removed 3 bases from V and 12 bases from J, with 15 bases in between. The CDR3 sequence is CASSPTFQEVYF. The CDR3 coding sequence is TGTGCCAGCTCACCGACGTTTCAGGAGGTGTACTTC.

The gene calls are TRBV28 and TRBJ1-5; 8 positions match TRBD1. The V and J ends lost 11 bases and 7 bases, in that order; junction bases with no gene match: 13. The germline CDR1 and CDR2 sequences are MDHEN and SYDVKM. The CDR3 runs to 14 residues. The chain's CDR3 is CAGQDREAGQPQHF. The CDR3, as DNA: TGTGCCGGCCAGGACAGGGAAGCTGGGCAGCCCCAGCATTTT. The full variable domain, in which reference TRBV28 and TRBJ1-5 provide the parts outside the CDR3, is DVKVTQSSRYLVKRTGEKVFLECVQDMDHENMFWYRQDPGLGLRLIYFSYDVKMKEKGDIPEGYSVSREKKERFSLILESASTNQTSMYLCAGQDREAGQPQHFGDGTRLSIL.

As DNA, the CDR3 is TGTGCCAGCAGCTTAATCGGAGCGGGAGCCGCGAACACCGGGGAGCTGTTTTTT. Protein product: CASSLIGAGAANTGELFF. The gene calls are TRBV7-3 and TRBJ2-2, with TRBD2 matching over 8 bases. The CDR3 has 18 amino acids. CDR1 and CDR2 from the germline V gene are SGHTA and FQGTGA. V dropped 1 base and J dropped 0; count of bases not matched to a gene: 7.

Only one count was recorded for this clone. J is TRBJ1-4 and V is TRBV10-3; 12 nucleotides agree with TRBD1. Germline V gene data show CDR1 as ENHRY and CDR2 as SYGVKD. The CDR3 loop spans 15 amino acids. Unmatched junction bases numbered 7, after V lost 6 bases and J lost 8 bases. CDR3 nucleotide sequence: TGTGCCATCAGAAACCCCGGGACAGGGGGCGAAAAACTGTTTTTT. It specifies CAIRNPGTGGEKLFF.

The DNA for the CDR3 is TGTGCCAGCAGTTGGGGTCTGGGAGGGCAGCCCCAGCATTTT. Amino acid sequence: CASSWGLGGQPQHF. The chain uses TRBV28 and TRBJ1-5; D gene uncertain. Germline values: CDR1 MDHEN, CDR2 SYDVKM. V was trimmed by 4 bases and J by 7 bases, leaving 14 bases between them. This CDR3 spans 14 amino acids.

This chain connects TRBV6-5 to TRBJ2-7; TRBD1 aligns across 7 bases. The CDR3 is 16 residues long. V shed 0 bases, J shed 4 bases, and the junction held 9 bases outside the gene matches. Germline-derived CDR1 and CDR2 are MNHEY and SVGAGI. The CDR3 DNA is TGTGCCAGCAGTTACTCGAAGCAGGGGGATGGGTACGAGCAGTACTTC. Translated, it gives CASSYSKQGDGYEQYF.

V is TRBV30 and J is TRBJ1-1; TRBD1 matches at 8 bases. V shed 4 bases and J 2 bases; nucleotides not matched to a gene: 3. CDR3 length: 13 amino acids. The germline V gene encodes CDR1 GTSNPN and CDR2 SVGIG (reference sequence). The CDR3, as DNA: TGTGCCTGGAAAGACAGGGGCAACACTGAAGCTTTCTTT. This sequence encodes CAWKDRGNTEAFF.

This clone was counted between two and nine times. V usage is TRBV7-2 and J usage is TRBJ2-1; maybe TRBD2 (6 bases). This CDR3 comprises 16 residues. Germline CDR1 reads SGHTA; CDR2 reads FQGNSA. V lost 3 bases, J lost 0 bases, and 12 bases lay in between. CDR3 DNA sequence: TGTGCCAGCAGCTTGTACCGGGGGATCTCCTACAATGAGCAGTTCTTC. Amino acids: CASSLYRGISYNEQFF.

V is TRBV6-1 and J is TRBJ1-2, with TRBD1 matching over 11 bases. The V gene end was trimmed by 2 bases and the J gene end by 4 bases; junction bases not matched to a gene: 9. CDR1 MNHNS and CDR2 SASEGT come from the germline V gene. This CDR3 contains 17 residues. CDR3 in DNA: TGTGCCAGCAGTGAACTGGGGACAGGGGGGCCTTTCTATGGCTACACCTTC. Its translation is CASSELGTGGPFYGYTF.

V and J are TRBV5-1 and TRBJ2-1; D might be TRBD2 (7 bases). CDR1 and CDR2 (germline): SGHRS, YFSETQ. V dropped 4 bases and J dropped 11 bases, with 16 bases sitting between them. The CDR3 covers 13 residues. The CDR3 sequence: CASSRGSGGQQFF. CDR3 DNA sequence: TGCGCCAGCAGCCGAGGGTCGGGGGGCCAGCAGTTCTTC.

The chain couples TRBV18 to TRBJ2-1, with 8 nucleotides matching TRBD2. With 3 bases clipped from V and 9 bases from J, the junction kept 4 bases outside the gene matches. Germline V lookup: CDR1 KGHSH, CDR2 LQKENI. The CDR3 extends over 13 amino acids. The CDR3 sequence is CASSPGLGFEQFF. For the CDR3, the DNA is TGTGCCAGCTCACCGGGACTAGGTTTTGAGCAGTTCTTC.

This clone was recorded once. V and J are TRBV30 and TRBJ2-1, with unresolved D. The CDR3 spans 15 residues. Germline V gives CDR1 GTSNPN, CDR2 SVGIG (reference sequence). The V end was cut by 2 bases, the J end by 7 bases, with 18 bases between. The CDR3 here is CAWSSSEIGQNEQFF. The CDR3 bases are TGTGCCTGGAGTTCATCTGAGATTGGGCAGAATGAGCAGTTCTTC.

The chain employs TRBV30 and TRBJ2-5, with 7 bases matching TRBD2. The CDR3 length is 15 residues. After removal of 0 bases from V and 4 bases from J, the junction contained 8 bases not matched to a gene. The germline V gene has CDR1 GTSNPN and CDR2 SVGIG (reference sequence). The CDR3 spells CAWSVGGGKPETQYF. CDR3 sequence (DNA): TGTGCCTGGAGTGTTGGGGGGGGGAAACCAGAGACCCAGTACTTC.

The chain links TRBV7-9 to TRBJ2-7; tentatively, D is TRBD2 (6 bases). Per the germline V gene, CDR1 is SEHNR and CDR2 is FQNEAQ (reference sequence). With 0 bases removed from V and 4 bases from J, the gap between germline ends came to 10 bases. The CDR3 has 14 amino acids. CDR3 amino acids: CASSLALGGYEQYF. CDR3 DNA sequence: TGTGCCAGCAGCTTAGCGCTCGGGGGTTACGAGCAGTACTTC.

The chain carries TRBV29-1 and TRBJ1-2, with a possible D match to TRBD1 (6 bases). CDR3 length: 12 amino acids. In germline, CDR1 is SQVTM, CDR2 ANQGSEA. Trimming cost V 7 bases and J 8 bases, with 17 bases left between them. The CDR3 DNA reads as TGCAGCGGCGGGGGGGGCGCGGAAGGCTACACCTTC. Its translation is CSGGGGAEGYTF.

The chain carries TRBV5-4 and TRBJ2-2, with 7 positions matching TRBD1. Germline trimming cut 6 bases from V and 4 bases from J; bases unmatched to any gene: 9. Germline V lookup: CDR1 SGHNT, CDR2 YYREEE (reference sequence). The CDR3 is made up of 15 amino acids. The CDR3 nucleotides are TGTGCCAGCACTCCGGGCAGGGGGATCACCGGGGAGCTGTTTTTT. It codes for CASTPGRGITGELFF.

The chain links TRBV27 to TRBJ1-6, with D unclear. This CDR3 spans 14 amino acids. Germline CDR1 reads MNHEY; CDR2 reads SMNVEV (reference sequence). With 6 bases removed from V and 5 bases from J, the gap between germline ends came to 11 bases. CDR3 in DNA: TGTGCCAGCAGGCCGGGATTCGATAATTCACCCCTCCACTTT. Translating it yields CASRPGFDNSPLHF.

The chain carries TRBV4-2 and TRBJ1-4; D remains ambiguous. Trimming took off 0 bases at V and 8 bases at J, with 13 bases between the two ends. The germline CDR1 and CDR2 sequences are LGHNA and YNFKEQ. The CDR3 spans 15 residues. The CDR3 spells CASSQDSTNREKLFF. In DNA, the CDR3 is TGTGCCAGCAGCCAAGATTCAACCAACCGGGAAAAACTGTTTTTT.

The chain links TRBV28 to TRBJ2-1; 8 bases match TRBD2. This CDR3 comprises 17 residues. The V and J ends lost 7 bases and 7 bases, in that order; junction bases with no gene match: 18. Per the germline V gene, CDR1 is MDHEN and CDR2 is SYDVKM. CDR3 in amino acids: CASTEAGVGLGGNEQFF. The CDR3 DNA follows: TGTGCCAGCACGGAAGCGGGAGTCGGACTGGGGGGTAATGAGCAGTTCTTC.

The chain combines TRBV3-1 (or the pseudogene TRBV3-2) with TRBJ1-6; unclear D gene. Germline loops: CDR1 LGHDT, CDR2 YNNKEL (reference sequence). Trimming shortened V by 1 base and J by 8 bases, and 15 bases separated the two germline ends. The CDR3 is made up of 16 amino acids. CDR3: CASSQAGSLIDSPLHF. DNA for the CDR3: TGTGCCAGCAGCCAAGCGGGGAGCCTTATTGATTCACCCCTCCACTTT.

This clone showed up just once. In nucleotides, the CDR3 is TGTGCCTGGAGTGCAAAACAGGCGCTGGGCTCTGGAAACACCATATATTTT. Translated: CAWSAKQALGSGNTIYF. The rearrangement uses TRBV30 and TRBJ1-3, with D possibly TRBD1 on 5 matching bases. Germline assignment: CDR1 GTSNPN and CDR2 SVGIG (reference sequence). The CDR3 runs to 17 residues. V was trimmed by 1 base and J by 0 bases, leaving 16 bases between them.

The chain uses TRBV9 and TRBJ1-3, with D tentatively TRBD1 (6 bases). The ends were cut back, 5 bases at V and 7 bases at J, with 19 bases in the middle. CDR3 size: 15 residues. The V gene's germline CDR1 is SGDLS and CDR2 YYNGEE. In DNA form, the CDR3 reads TGTGCCAGCAGTTCATCACCGGGACAAGGTAACACCATATATTTT. Translation gives CASSSSPGQGNTIYF.

CDR3 sequence (DNA): TGTGCCAGTAGTACTGGGACAGCCTACAATGAGCAGTTCTTC. This codes for CASSTGTAYNEQFF. This chain joins TRBV19 and TRBJ2-1; 7 bases align to TRBD1. V was clipped by 4 bases and J by 2 bases; unmatched bases: 2. The germline V gene encodes CDR1 LNHDA and CDR2 SQIVND (reference sequence). There are 14 residues in the CDR3.

J is TRBJ1-1 and V is TRBV4-3; a weak D match, TRBD1 (6 bases). Trimming took 4 bases from V and 4 from J, leaving 19 bases between them. The length of the CDR3 is 16 residues. Germline V gene sequence: CDR1 LGHNA, CDR2 YSLEER. This CDR3 reads CASSRSQGFRGTEAFF. In DNA, the CDR3 is TGCGCCAGCAGCCGAAGCCAGGGGTTCCGGGGCACTGAAGCTTTCTTT.

The rearrangement links TRBV4-3 to TRBJ1-4, with D perhaps TRBD1 (6 bases). The germline V gene has CDR1 LGHNA and CDR2 YSLEER. Trimming took 3 bases from V and 6 from J, leaving 11 bases between them. There are 14 residues in the CDR3. The CDR3 here is CASSQYRDDEKLFF. CDR3 DNA sequence: TGCGCCAGCAGCCAGTACAGGGATGATGAAAAACTGTTTTTT.

The chain has TRBV5-1 and TRBJ2-7; 9 bases are shared with TRBD1. The ends lost 0 bases at V and 6 bases at J; junction bases unmatched: 4. This CDR3 comprises 14 residues. From germline, CDR1 is SGHRS and CDR2 YFSETQ. CDR3 sequence: CASSLGDRVSEQYF. CDR3 bases: TGCGCCAGCAGCTTGGGGGACAGGGTATCCGAGCAGTACTTC.

The V and J genes are TRBV6-5 and TRBJ2-7; TRBD1 matches 8 bases. Germline CDR1 and CDR2: MNHEY and SVGAGI. There are 15 residues in the CDR3. J was trimmed by 7 bases and V by 5 bases; bases with no gene match: 13. The CDR3 loop is CASSQTGDERAEQYF. The CDR3 coding sequence is TGTGCCAGCAGTCAGACAGGGGACGAGCGGGCTGAGCAGTACTTC.

The J gene is TRBJ2-7, the V gene TRBV2, with D possibly TRBD2 on 6 matching bases. The CDR3 loop spans 16 amino acids. Germline assignment: CDR1 SNHLY and CDR2 FYNNEI. V was clipped by 3 bases and J by 1 base, with 16 bases between them. The CDR3 nucleotides are TGTGCCAGCAGTGAGGTGGAGGGATTTGGGTCCTACGAGCAGTACTTC. Amino acids: CASSEVEGFGSYEQYF.